Each of the 23 T cell receptor beta chains below was sequenced from the same sample in a study of OX40 agonist ivuxolimab in advanced cancers. Profiled with immunoSEQ multiplex PCR; TCRdb holds only in-frame clones, not every one. The sample has about 20,000 clones; 83% are singletons. Sample: CD4+ or CD8+ T cells sorted from blood, taken in a trial of the OX40 agonist ivuxolimab. The receptors derive from an adult with an advanced solid tumor such as melanoma, head and neck, liver or kidney cancer.

The J gene is TRBJ1-5, the V gene TRBV6-5, with no clear D. The CDR3 contains 14 residues. Germline CDR1 MNHEY, CDR2 SVGAGI. Trimming left V 6 bases short and J 7 bases short, with 16 bases between. CDR3 coding DNA: TGTGCCAGCAGCCCTCTCGGCGGGGTCCAGCCCCAGCATTTT. This translates into CASSPLGGVQPQHF.

The rearrangement links TRBV4-3 to TRBJ2-7; the D is unclear. In germline, CDR1 is LGHNA, CDR2 YSLEER. The CDR3 spans 15 residues. Trimming took off 1 base at V and 2 bases at J, with 12 bases between the two ends. The CDR3 nucleotides read TGCGCCAGCAGCCAAGGAACTGCGGCCGCCTACGAGCAGTACTTC. This gives the protein CASSQGTAAAYEQYF.

With respect to this clone: The junction departs from germline at one end; a sequencing error may be responsible. V and J are TRBV5-1 and TRBJ1-1, with 7 bases that match TRBD1. The CDR3 runs to 15 residues. Germline values: CDR1 SGHRS, CDR2 YFSETQ. The CDR3 spells CASSFHQGVNSEAFF. DNA of the CDR3: TGCGCCAGCAGCTTTCACCAGGGGGTAAACAGTGAAGCTTTCTTT. The complete variable domain, with remaining parts taken from reference TRBV5-1 and TRBJ1-1, reads KAGVTQTPRYLIKTRGQQVTLSCSPISGHRSVSWYQQTPGQGLQFLFEYFSETQRNKGNFPGRFSGRQFSNSRSEMNVSTLELGDSALYLCASSFHQGVNSEAFFGQGTRLTVV.

V gene TRBV15 combines with J gene TRBJ2-1; unclear D gene. This CDR3 comprises 12 residues. CDR1 and CDR2 from the germline V gene are LNHNV and YYDKDF (reference sequence). Trimming took off 5 bases at V and 13 bases at J, with 15 bases between the two ends. In DNA, the CDR3 is TGTGCCACCAGCCCCCGGCGGTTGGACCAGTTCTTC. This sequence encodes CATSPRRLDQFF.

V is TRBV6-1 and J is TRBJ2-7; D is unclear. Germline CDR1 MNHNS, CDR2 SASEGT. Trimming left V 1 base short and J 1 base short, with 5 bases between. This CDR3 is 13 amino acids long. The CDR3 DNA reads as TGTGCCAGCAGTGAAGGGAATTCCTACGAGCAGTACTTC. The encoded protein is CASSEGNSYEQYF.

The chain is built from TRBV5-5 and TRBJ2-4; unclear D gene. The V and J ends lost 4 bases and 8 bases respectively, with 10 bases between them. Germline-derived CDR1 and CDR2 are SGHKS and YYEKEE (reference sequence). CDR3 length: 12 residues. CDR3 region: CASSLDNYIQYF. In DNA, the CDR3 is TGTGCCAGCAGCCTCGATAATTACATTCAGTACTTC.

Within the sample, this clone is medium-sized (0.01 to 0.1%). The rearrangement links TRBV28 to TRBJ1-1; D not resolved. The CDR3 runs 15 residues. Germline V gene data show CDR1 as MDHEN and CDR2 as SYDVKM. The V and J ends lost 5 bases and 7 bases respectively, with 20 bases between them. CDR3 coding DNA: TGTGCCAGCAGTCCAACACTAGGAATTCAGTTTGAAGCTTTCTTT. Encoded protein: CASSPTLGIQFEAFF. The full variable domain, rest sourced from reference TRBV28 and TRBJ1-1, is DVKVTQSSRYLVKRTGEKVFLECVQDMDHENMFWYRQDPGLGLRLIYFSYDVKMKEKGDIPEGYSVSREKKERFSLILESASTNQTSMYLCASSPTLGIQFEAFFGQGTRLTVV.

The chain combines TRBV2 with TRBJ2-7; 10 nucleotides line up with TRBD2. Per the germline V gene, CDR1 is SNHLY and CDR2 is FYNNEI. CDR3 length: 18 residues. J lost 1 base, V lost 6 bases, and 15 bases had no gene match. The CDR3 reads CASSQLSQASGGSYEQYF. The CDR3 nucleotides are TGTGCCAGCAGCCAATTAAGTCAGGCTAGCGGGGGTTCCTACGAGCAGTACTTC.

This chain links TRBV28 with TRBJ2-5; 9 bases align to TRBD1. This CDR3 is built from 16 residues. With 4 bases clipped from V and 5 bases from J, the junction kept 11 bases outside the gene matches. The germline gives CDR1 MDHEN, CDR2 SYDVKM. The CDR3 DNA follows: TGTGCCAGCAGTTACGACGTCCGGGACAGGGTTGAGACCCAGTACTTC. Amino acid sequence: CASSYDVRDRVETQYF.

The V call is TRBV7-9, the J call TRBJ2-7; 9 nucleotides match TRBD2. The junction had 13 bases not matched to a gene; V was cut back by 4 bases and J by 0 bases. The CDR3 extends over 18 amino acids. Germline assignment: CDR1 SEHNR and CDR2 FQNEAQ (reference sequence). The CDR3 is CASSSKVDSGSSSYEQYF. CDR3 coding DNA: TGTGCCAGCAGCTCCAAGGTAGATAGCGGGAGTAGCTCCTACGAGCAGTACTTC. The full variable domain, in which reference TRBV7-9 and TRBJ2-7 provide the parts outside the CDR3, is DTGVSQNPRHKITKRGQNVTFRCDPISEHNRLYWYRQTLGQGPEFLTYFQNEAQLEKSRLLSDRFSAERPKGSFSTLEIQRTEQGDSAMYLCASSSKVDSGSSSYEQYFGPGTRLTVT.

V gene TRBV27 combines with J gene TRBJ2-1; D remains unclear. V was shortened by 6 bases and J by 2 bases, with 8 bases between the two germline ends. The germline CDR1 and CDR2 sequences are MNHEY and SMNVEV (reference sequence). The CDR3 extends over 13 amino acids. The CDR3 here is CASRSLPYNEQFF. DNA for the CDR3: TGTGCCAGCAGGTCTTTACCCTACAATGAGCAGTTCTTC.

The chain joins TRBV7-8 to TRBJ1-1, with D uncertain. Trimming shortened V by 5 bases and J by 8 bases, and 15 bases separated the two germline ends. Germline lookup yields CDR1 SGHVS and CDR2 FQNEAQ. The CDR3 runs to 13 residues. CDR3 in DNA: TGTGCCAGCAGCCCGACCGGGAGAACGGAAGCTTTCTTT. Translation gives CASSPTGRTEAFF.

The genes are TRBV25-1 and TRBJ1-5; D gene uncertain. The V gene's germline CDR1 is MGHDK and CDR2 SYGVNS. The length of the CDR3 is 14 residues. V was shortened by 1 base and J by 0 bases, with 4 bases between the two germline ends. This CDR3 is CASSELGSNQPQHF. The CDR3, as DNA: TGTGCCAGCAGTGAATTAGGTAGCAATCAGCCCCAGCATTTT.

The rearrangement joins TRBV11-2 to TRBJ1-2; TRBD1 is a possible D gene (5 bases). Per germline, CDR1 SGHAT and CDR2 FQNNGV. Trimming cost V 2 bases and J 4 bases, with 14 bases left between them. CDR3 size: 15 residues. Here the CDR3 DNA reads TGTGCCAGCAGCTTACCCCCGGGGGTGGGCTATGGCTACACCTTC. Translated, it gives CASSLPPGVGYGYTF. The whole variable domain, filled in from reference TRBV11-2 and TRBJ1-2, reads EAGVAQSPRYKIIEKRQSVAFWCNPISGHATLYWYQQILGQGPKLLIQFQNNGVVDDSQLPKDRFSAERLKGVDSTLKIQPAKLEDSAVYLCASSLPPGVGYGYTFGSGTRLTVV.

The chain has TRBV7-8 and TRBJ1-5; D gene uncertain. The CDR3 totals 12 residues. Trimming took off 0 bases at V and 10 bases at J, with 7 bases between the two ends. Germline V gives CDR1 SGHVS, CDR2 FQNEAQ. The CDR3 spells CASSLAAHPQHF. DNA for the CDR3: TGTGCCAGCAGCTTAGCGGCTCATCCCCAGCATTTT.

This sequence joins TRBV11-2 and TRBJ2-6, with D unclear. Germline V gene sequence: CDR1 SGHAT, CDR2 FQNNGV. With 3 bases removed from V and 0 bases from J, the gap between germline ends came to 9 bases. The CDR3 runs 16 residues. The CDR3 reads CASSFPQLSGANVLTF. The CDR3 DNA sequence: TGTGCCAGCAGCTTCCCCCAGCTCTCTGGGGCCAACGTCCTGACTTTC.

The J gene is TRBJ2-3, the V gene TRBV6-5; 11 nucleotides match TRBD2. CDR1 is MNHEY and CDR2 is SVGAGI in the germline V gene. The J segment lost 6 bases and the V segment lost 1 base, leaving 6 bases of the junction unmatched. The CDR3 covers 16 residues. CDR3 in DNA: TGTGCCAGCAGTTACTTACTAGCGGGGGAATCCGATACGCAGTATTTT. This codes for CASSYLLAGESDTQYF.

The chain uses TRBV7-6 and TRBJ1-1; 10 nucleotides align to TRBD1. The germline V gene has CDR1 SGHVS and CDR2 FNYEAQ. V lost 1 base to trimming and J lost 1 base; unmatched junction nucleotides: 0. This CDR3 spans 15 amino acids. CDR3 nucleotides: TGTGCCAGCAGCTTAGGGGACAGGGGGAACACTGAAGCTTTCTTT. Its translation: CASSLGDRGNTEAFF.

V gene TRBV19 combines with J gene TRBJ1-1, with TRBD1 as a possible D gene (5 bases). CDR1 is LNHDA, CDR2 SQIVND, per germline (reference sequence). Trimming shortened V by 10 bases and J by 5 bases, and 20 bases separated the two germline ends. The CDR3 sequence is 14 residues long. This CDR3 is CATGGVAHGTEAFF. The CDR3 bases are TGTGCCACTGGGGGGGTAGCCCACGGGACTGAAGCTTTCTTT.

Concerning this clone: The junction and the germline gene differ at one end; a read error may be behind it. In the same sample, other DNA sequences code for this CDR3. CDR3 amino acids: CASSFGGDATYEQYF. The CDR3 coding sequence is TGTGCCAGCAGCTTCGGAGGGGACGCAACCTACGAGCAATACTTC. This rearrangement joins TRBV13 to TRBJ2-7; tentative D call: TRBD2 (6 bases). This CDR3 region has 15 residues. Germline CDR1 is PRHDT and CDR2 is FYEKMQ (reference sequence). The variable domain in full, completed from reference TRBV13 and TRBJ2-7, reads AAGVIQSPRHLIKEKRETATLKCYPIPRHDTVYWYQQGPGQDPQFLISFYEKMQSDKGSIPDRFSAQQFSDYHSELNMSSLELGDSALYFCASSFGGDATYEQYFGPGTRLTVT.

The chain combines TRBV9 with TRBJ2-2; D uncertain. The V end lost 0 bases, the J end lost 1 base, and 7 bases lay between the germline ends. Germline V gene sequence: CDR1 SGDLS, CDR2 YYNGEE. The CDR3 extends over 15 amino acids. CDR3 sequence: CASSVAQMNTGELFF. DNA of the CDR3: TGTGCCAGCAGCGTAGCTCAGATGAACACCGGGGAGCTGTTTTTT.

The J gene is TRBJ1-2, the V gene TRBV4-1; D ambiguous. Germline V gene sequence: CDR1 MGHRA, CDR2 YSYEKL. The V end lost 1 base, the J end lost 8 bases, and 17 bases lay between the germline ends. The CDR3 consists of 15 residues. The chain's CDR3 is CASSQGSQGLSGYTF. The CDR3 DNA is TGCGCCAGCAGCCAAGGATCTCAAGGGTTATCCGGCTACACCTTC.

The chain employs TRBV7-9 and TRBJ2-5, with D possibly matching TRBD2 (7 bases). V lost 2 bases and J 4 bases, leaving 17 bases between the germline ends. The CDR3 sequence is 16 residues long. The germline CDR1 and CDR2 sequences are SEHNR and FQNEAQ (reference sequence). The CDR3 region is CASSLIGQPGGETQYF. CDR3 DNA: TGTGCCAGCAGCTTAATCGGACAGCCGGGAGGAGAGACCCAGTACTTC.